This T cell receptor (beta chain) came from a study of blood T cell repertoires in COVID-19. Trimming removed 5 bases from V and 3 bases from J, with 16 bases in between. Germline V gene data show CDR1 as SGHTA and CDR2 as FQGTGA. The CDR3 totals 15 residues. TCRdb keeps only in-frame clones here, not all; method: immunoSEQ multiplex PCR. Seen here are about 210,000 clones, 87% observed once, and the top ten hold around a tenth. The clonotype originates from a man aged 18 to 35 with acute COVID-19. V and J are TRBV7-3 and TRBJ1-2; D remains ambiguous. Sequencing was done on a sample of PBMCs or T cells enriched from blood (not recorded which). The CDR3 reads CASSTTRYHDYGYTF. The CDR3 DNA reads TGTGCCAGCAGCACTACACGTTACCACGACTATGGCTACACCTTC.